Reported below is one TCR beta chain. Its specificity is not known. V shed 3 bases and J shed 6 bases, with 10 bases lying between them. The CDR3 spans 13 residues. Germline V gives CDR1 MDHEN, CDR2 SYDVKM. This entry is derived from a study of shared clonotypes between healthy human individuals. Study-wide results and caveats: Non-shared clonotypes showed lower generation probabilities than clonotypes common to all four donors.

TCRdb keeps only in-frame clones here, not all; method: immunoSEQ multiplex PCR. The repertoire includes roughly 2.5 million clones, just over 90% of them detected once, and roughly 0.15% sits in the top ten. In the CD4+ fraction, cells were divided into CD45RA+ naive and CD45RA-negative memory subsets. The genes are TRBV28 and TRBJ2-3, with D maybe TRBD2 (6 bases). The receptor comes from a man aged 18 to 30 in good health. Sequenced: naive CD4+ T cells sorted from blood. Documented subset: CD45RA+ positively selected. CDR3 coding DNA: TGTGCCAGCAGTTTCGGAGGGTGGGATACGCAGTATTTT. Its translation: CASSFGGWDTQYF.